These 20 T cell receptor beta chains originate from one sample sequenced in a study of cytomegalovirus exposure and HLA in healthy donors. The PCR was carried out with 60 Vbeta primers and 13 Jbeta primers. Profiling relied on immunoSEQ multiplex PCR, and the TCRdb table lists in-frame clones only, not all of them. The repertoire holds about 160,000 clones, under 70% seen once, with 2.8% in the top ten. Sequencing used PBMCs. The receptors derive from a woman aged 35 to 49 in good health and CMV-seropositive.

The V and J genes are TRBV13 and TRBJ1-1; tentatively, D is TRBD1 (6 bases). Germline CDR1 reads PRHDT; CDR2 reads FYEKMQ (reference sequence). The CDR3 loop spans 14 amino acids. Trimming took off 8 bases at V and 5 bases at J, with 18 bases between the two ends. The CDR3 reads CASGEGGTFTEAFF. For the CDR3, the DNA is TGTGCCAGCGGAGAGGGGGGGACCTTTACTGAAGCTTTCTTT.

This sequence joins TRBV27 and TRBJ1-3; 9 nucleotides align to TRBD1. The CDR3 sequence is 16 residues long. Germline CDR1 is MNHEY and CDR2 is SMNVEV (reference sequence). The V and J ends lost 5 bases and 0 bases, in that order; junction bases with no gene match: 5. CDR3 DNA: TGTGCCAGCAGTAGGACAGGGGAATACTCTGGAAACACCATATATTTT. Translating gives CASSRTGEYSGNTIYF.

V usage is TRBV27 and J usage is TRBJ2-7, with TRBD2 as a possible D gene (6 bases). This CDR3 spans 13 amino acids. With 6 bases removed from V and 0 bases from J, the gap between germline ends came to 9 bases. Per germline, CDR1 MNHEY and CDR2 SMNVEV (reference sequence). CDR3 residues: CASSQTSSYEQYF. In DNA form, the CDR3 reads TGTGCCAGCAGCCAGACTAGCTCCTACGAGCAGTACTTC.

The chain recombines TRBV7-2 with TRBJ2-5; 8 nucleotides line up with TRBD2. V dropped 8 bases and J dropped 5; count of bases not matched to a gene: 10. CDR3 length equals 14 residues. Germline V gives CDR1 SGHTA, CDR2 FQGNSA. The CDR3 DNA reads TGTGCCAGCTACCCGGGACTAGGGTTCGAGACCCAGTACTTC. Protein sequence: CASYPGLGFETQYF. Full variable domain (outside the CDR3, taken from reference TRBV7-2 and TRBJ2-5): GAGVSQSPSNKVTEKGKDVELRCDPISGHTALYWYRQSLGQGLEFLIYFQGNSAPDKSGLPSDRFSAERTGGSVSTLTIQRTQQEDSAVYLCASYPGLGFETQYFGPGTRLLVL.

In this sample, this clone turned up a few times. The gene calls are TRBV7-2 and TRBJ2-3, with TRBD2 identical over 8 bases. With 1 base clipped from V and 9 bases from J, the junction kept 15 bases outside the gene matches. The CDR3 length is 17 residues. Germline V gene sequence: CDR1 SGHTA, CDR2 FQGNSA. The CDR3 protein is CASSLGVGASGRLTQYF. The DNA of the CDR3 is TGTGCCAGCAGCTTAGGAGTGGGGGCTAGCGGGCGACTCACGCAGTATTTT.

The CDR3 nucleotides are TGTGCCAGCAGAGCCACAGGGGGCTCTGGAAACACCATATATTTT. It encodes CASRATGGSGNTIYF. This chain joins TRBV6-5 and TRBJ1-3, with 8 bases that match TRBD1. J lost 0 bases, V lost 6 bases, and 4 bases had no gene match. CDR3 length: 15 amino acids. CDR1 and CDR2 from the germline V gene are MNHEY and SVGAGI.

This clone showed up just once. The genes are TRBV4-3 and TRBJ2-3; 8 nucleotides match TRBD2. After removal of 0 bases from V and 2 bases from J, the junction contained 7 bases not matched to a gene. The CDR3 totals 17 residues. Per the germline V gene, CDR1 is LGHNA and CDR2 is YSLEER. The CDR3 DNA reads as TGCGCCAGCAGCCAAGATACAGGACTAGCCTTCACAGATACGCAGTATTTT. Protein product: CASSQDTGLAFTDTQYF.

This clone showed up just a few times. J is TRBJ1-4 and V is TRBV10-3, with 7 positions matching TRBD1. CDR1 ENHRY and CDR2 SYGVKD come from the germline V gene. Trimming took 3 bases from V and 7 from J; bases not matched to a gene: 5. This CDR3 is 14 amino acids long. CDR3 sequence reads: CAISDTGVAEKLFF. As DNA, the CDR3 is TGTGCCATCAGTGATACAGGGGTGGCTGAAAAACTGTTTTTT.

The chain uses TRBV28 and TRBJ2-3; no clear D. V dropped 7 bases and J dropped 4 bases, with 6 bases sitting between them. This CDR3 comprises 11 residues. CDR1 is MDHEN, CDR2 SYDVKM, per germline. The CDR3 DNA reads TGTGCCAGCACTGCGGCAGATACGCAGTATTTT. This encodes CASTAADTQYF.

The CDR3 coding sequence is TGTGCCAGCAGCGTAGCTGTCCCGGGAAACACCGGGGAGCTGTTTTTT. Translated: CASSVAVPGNTGELFF. The chain employs TRBV9 and TRBJ2-2; tentative D call: TRBD2 (5 bases). Germline CDR1 reads SGDLS; CDR2 reads YYNGEE. The CDR3 runs 16 residues. V shed 0 bases and J shed 2 bases, with 11 bases lying between them.

This clone was counted between two and nine times. The rearrangement joins TRBV19 to TRBJ1-1, with a weak D call TRBD1 (5 bases). Germline V gene sequence: CDR1 LNHDA, CDR2 SQIVND (reference sequence). The CDR3 totals 16 residues. Between the trimmed V and J ends, which lost 7 bases and 2 bases, there was a span of 20 bases. CDR3 in DNA: TGTGCCAGTACTAACCTTGTAAGGGGTTATAACACTGAAGCTTTCTTT. Translation gives CASTNLVRGYNTEAFF.

A note on this clone: This same CDR3 is encoded by further DNA sequences in the sample. The rearrangement links TRBV14 to TRBJ2-1; 11 bases line up with TRBD2. This CDR3 has 15 residues. The germline V gene has CDR1 SGHDN and CDR2 FVKESK. Unmatched junction bases numbered 2, after V lost 3 bases and J lost 4 bases. The DNA of the CDR3 is TGTGCCAGCAGCCAGTTAGCGGGAGGGTACAATGAGCAGTTCTTC. This gives the protein CASSQLAGGYNEQFF.

V usage is TRBV11-3 and J usage is TRBJ2-7, with 7 nucleotides matching TRBD2. J gave up 4 bases and V 5 bases, and 8 bases lay outside the gene matches. The length of the CDR3 is 14 residues. Germline V CDR1 and CDR2: SGHNT, YENEEA. DNA of the CDR3: TGTGCCAGCAGCCCCACGGGACTACAGTACGAGCAGTACTTC. This gives the protein CASSPTGLQYEQYF.

V is TRBV27 and J is TRBJ2-7; 9 bases agree with TRBD2. The length of the CDR3 is 13 residues. V dropped 2 bases and J dropped 4; count of bases not matched to a gene: 0. Germline-derived CDR1 and CDR2 are MNHEY and SMNVEV (reference sequence). The CDR3 DNA reads TGTGCCAGCAGTTTAGCGGGGGGGTACGAGCAGTACTTC. Its translation is CASSLAGGYEQYF.

The J gene is TRBJ2-1, the V gene TRBV10-3, with a tentative D call TRBD2 (5 bases). Trimming removed 6 bases from V and 2 bases from J, with 11 bases in between. Germline V gene data show CDR1 as ENHRY and CDR2 as SYGVKD. CDR3 size: 14 residues. CDR3 amino acids: CAIRGSTAYNEQFF. The CDR3 nucleotides are TGTGCCATCAGGGGGAGTACAGCCTACAATGAGCAGTTCTTC.

CDR3: CASSVTGGDNSPLHF. CDR3 nucleotides: TGTGCCAGCAGCGTGACAGGGGGGGATAATTCACCCCTCCACTTT. This chain uses TRBV9 with TRBJ1-6; the match to TRBD1 covers 9 bases. The CDR3 contains 15 residues. Germline values: CDR1 SGDLS, CDR2 YYNGEE. V gave up 2 bases and J gave up 5 bases; unmatched junction bases: 2.

This clone was recorded once. This chain connects TRBV9 to TRBJ1-2; 7 nucleotides align to TRBD1. Germline CDR1 reads SGDLS; CDR2 reads YYNGEE. This CDR3 comprises 14 residues. The ends lost 4 bases at V and 8 bases at J; junction bases unmatched: 11. The CDR3 nucleotides are TGTGCCAGCAGCTACCGGGACAGACCGGGGGGCTACACCTTC. Protein: CASSYRDRPGGYTF.

This clone came up a few times. V gene TRBV5-1 combines with J gene TRBJ2-1, with D tentatively TRBD2 (6 bases). Trimming stripped 0 bases from V and 4 bases from J, with 11 bases between. This CDR3 comprises 15 residues. Germline CDR1 and CDR2: SGHRS and YFSETQ. The CDR3 protein is CASSLGSGNYNEQFF. The CDR3 region has the DNA TGCGCCAGCAGCTTGGGTAGCGGAAATTACAATGAGCAGTTCTTC.

This clone has a single count. This chain connects TRBV28 to TRBJ2-3; D gene uncertain. The CDR3 is 14 residues long. Deletions cut 7 bases from V and 5 bases from J, with 16 bases between. Germline assignment: CDR1 MDHEN and CDR2 SYDVKM. CDR3 in amino acids: CASTPPPSGDTQYF. CDR3 coding DNA: TGTGCCAGCACCCCGCCCCCTTCGGGAGATACGCAGTATTTT.

This chain links TRBV6-1 with TRBJ1-4; D is unresolved. The CDR3 is made up of 17 amino acids. V lost 1 base to trimming and J lost 5 bases, with 17 bases between them. CDR1 MNHNS and CDR2 SASEGT come from the germline V gene. The CDR3 bases are TGTGCCAGCAGTGAAGTACAGTTGGGTGGCTTCAATGAAAAACTGTTTTTT. Translating it yields CASSEVQLGGFNEKLFF.